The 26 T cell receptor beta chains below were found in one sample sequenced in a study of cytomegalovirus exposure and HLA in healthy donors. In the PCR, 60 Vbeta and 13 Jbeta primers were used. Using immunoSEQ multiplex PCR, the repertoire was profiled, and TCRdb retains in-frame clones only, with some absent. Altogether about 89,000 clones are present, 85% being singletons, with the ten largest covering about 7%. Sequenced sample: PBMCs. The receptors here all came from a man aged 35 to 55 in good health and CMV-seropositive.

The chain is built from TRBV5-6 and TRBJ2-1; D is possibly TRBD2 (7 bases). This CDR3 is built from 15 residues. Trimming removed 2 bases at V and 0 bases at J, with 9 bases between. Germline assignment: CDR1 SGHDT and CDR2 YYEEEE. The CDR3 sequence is CASSLGGGSYNEQFF. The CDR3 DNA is TGTGCCAGCAGCTTAGGGGGGGGCTCCTACAATGAGCAGTTCTTC.

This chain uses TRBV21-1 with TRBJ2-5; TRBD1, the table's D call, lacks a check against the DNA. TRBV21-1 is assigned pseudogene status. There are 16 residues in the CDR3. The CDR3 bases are TGTGCCAGCAGCAAAATGGACAGGGCTAACGAAGAGACCCAGTACTTC. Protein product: CASSKMDRANEETQYF.

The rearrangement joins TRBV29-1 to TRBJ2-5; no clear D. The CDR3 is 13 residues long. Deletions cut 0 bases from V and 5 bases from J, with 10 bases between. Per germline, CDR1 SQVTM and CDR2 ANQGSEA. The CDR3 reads CSVEDRVLETQYF. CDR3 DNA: TGCAGCGTTGAAGATCGGGTGTTGGAGACCCAGTACTTC.

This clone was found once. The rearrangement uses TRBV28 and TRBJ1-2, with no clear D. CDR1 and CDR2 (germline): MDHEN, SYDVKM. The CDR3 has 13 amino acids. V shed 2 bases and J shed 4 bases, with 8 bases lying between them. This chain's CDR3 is CASSLAATYGYTF. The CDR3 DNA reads TGTGCCAGCAGTTTAGCAGCGACCTATGGCTACACCTTC.

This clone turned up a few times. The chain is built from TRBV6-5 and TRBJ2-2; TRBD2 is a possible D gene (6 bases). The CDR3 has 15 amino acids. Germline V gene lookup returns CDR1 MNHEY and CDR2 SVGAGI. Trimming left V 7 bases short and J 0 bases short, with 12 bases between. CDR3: CASKNGGSNTGELFF. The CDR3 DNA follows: TGTGCCAGCAAAAACGGGGGTTCGAACACCGGGGAGCTGTTTTTT.

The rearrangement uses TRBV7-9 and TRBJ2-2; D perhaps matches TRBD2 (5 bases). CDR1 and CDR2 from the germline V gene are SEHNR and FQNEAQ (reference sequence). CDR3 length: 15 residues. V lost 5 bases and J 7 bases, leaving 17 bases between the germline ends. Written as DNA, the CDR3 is TGTGCCAGCAGCAAGGACGCCCCTCGGGGCGGGGAGCTGTTTTTT. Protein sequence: CASSKDAPRGGELFF.

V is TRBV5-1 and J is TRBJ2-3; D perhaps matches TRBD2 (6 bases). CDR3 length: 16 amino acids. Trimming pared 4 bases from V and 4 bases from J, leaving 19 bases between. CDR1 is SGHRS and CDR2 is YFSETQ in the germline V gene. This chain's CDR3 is CASSPRRGRVPDTQYF. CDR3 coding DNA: TGCGCCAGCAGCCCACGGAGGGGTCGAGTCCCAGATACGCAGTATTTT.

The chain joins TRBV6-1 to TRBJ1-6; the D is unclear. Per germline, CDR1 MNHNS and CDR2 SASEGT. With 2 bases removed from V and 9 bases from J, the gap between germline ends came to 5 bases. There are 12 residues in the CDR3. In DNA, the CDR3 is TGTGCCAGCAGTGAAACGGGTTCACCCCTCCACTTT. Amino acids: CASSETGSPLHF.

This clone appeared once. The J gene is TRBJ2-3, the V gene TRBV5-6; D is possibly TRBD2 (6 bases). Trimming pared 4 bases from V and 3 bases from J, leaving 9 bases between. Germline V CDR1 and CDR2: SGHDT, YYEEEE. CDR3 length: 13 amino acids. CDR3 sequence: CASSLAGTDTQYF. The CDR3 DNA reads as TGTGCCAGCAGCCTGGCGGGAACAGATACGCAGTATTTT.

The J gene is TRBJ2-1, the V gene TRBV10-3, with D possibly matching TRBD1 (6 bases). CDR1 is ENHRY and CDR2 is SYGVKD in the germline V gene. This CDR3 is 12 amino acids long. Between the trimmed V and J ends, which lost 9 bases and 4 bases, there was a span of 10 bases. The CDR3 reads CAIQGPYNEQFF. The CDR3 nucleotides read TGTGCCATACAGGGTCCGTACAATGAGCAGTTCTTC.

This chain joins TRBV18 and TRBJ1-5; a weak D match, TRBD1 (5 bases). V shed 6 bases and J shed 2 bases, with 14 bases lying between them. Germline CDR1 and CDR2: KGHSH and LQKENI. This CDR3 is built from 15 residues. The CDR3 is CASSGRGDGNQPQHF. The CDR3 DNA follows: TGTGCCAGCTCCGGACGGGGGGATGGCAATCAGCCCCAGCATTTT.

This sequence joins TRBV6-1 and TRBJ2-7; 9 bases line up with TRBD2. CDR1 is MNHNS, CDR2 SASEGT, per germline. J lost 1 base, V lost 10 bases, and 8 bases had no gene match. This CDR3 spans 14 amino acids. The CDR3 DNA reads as TGTGCCACCATGACTAGCGGTTCATCCTACGAGCAGTACTTC. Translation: CATMTSGSSYEQYF.

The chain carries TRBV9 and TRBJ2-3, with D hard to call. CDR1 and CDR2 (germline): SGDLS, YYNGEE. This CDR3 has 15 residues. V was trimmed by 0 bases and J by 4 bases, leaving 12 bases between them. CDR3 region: CASSVATLTADTQYF. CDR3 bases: TGTGCCAGCAGCGTAGCTACCCTTACGGCAGATACGCAGTATTTT.

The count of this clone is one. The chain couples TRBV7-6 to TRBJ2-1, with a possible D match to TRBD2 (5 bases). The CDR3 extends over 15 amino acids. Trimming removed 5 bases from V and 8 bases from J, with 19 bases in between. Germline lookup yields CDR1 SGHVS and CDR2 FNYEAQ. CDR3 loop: CASSKEGLSFDEQFF. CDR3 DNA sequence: TGTGCCAGCAGCAAAGAGGGCCTAAGCTTCGATGAGCAGTTCTTC.

The CDR3 DNA is TGTGCCAGCAGCGCCATGGACAGTGGTAATGAAAAACTGTTTTTT. Translating it yields CASSAMDSGNEKLFF. This chain joins TRBV7-9 and TRBJ1-4; tentative D call: TRBD1 (6 bases). This CDR3 contains 15 residues. CDR1 and CDR2 (germline): SEHNR, FQNEAQ (reference sequence). V was clipped by 5 bases and J by 4 bases, with 14 bases between them.

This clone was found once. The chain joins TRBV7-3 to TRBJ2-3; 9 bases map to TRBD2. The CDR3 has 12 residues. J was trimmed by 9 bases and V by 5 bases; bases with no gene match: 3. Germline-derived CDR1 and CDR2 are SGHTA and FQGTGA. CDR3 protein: CASSPSGGTQYF. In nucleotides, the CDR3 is TGTGCCAGCAGCCCAAGCGGGGGGACGCAGTATTTT. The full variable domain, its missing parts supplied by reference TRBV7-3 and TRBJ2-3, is GAGVSQTPSNKVTEKGKYVELRCDPISGHTALYWYRQSLGQGPEFLIYFQGTGAADDSGLPNDRFFAVRPEGSVSTLKIQRTERGDSAVYLCASSPSGGTQYFGPGTRLTVL.

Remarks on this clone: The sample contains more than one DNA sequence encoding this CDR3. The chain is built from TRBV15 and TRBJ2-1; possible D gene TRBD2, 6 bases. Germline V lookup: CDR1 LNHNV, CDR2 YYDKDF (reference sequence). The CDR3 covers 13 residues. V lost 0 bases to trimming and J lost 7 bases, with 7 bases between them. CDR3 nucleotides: TGTGCCACCAGCAGAGATGCGGGAAATGAGCAGTTCTTC. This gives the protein CATSRDAGNEQFF.

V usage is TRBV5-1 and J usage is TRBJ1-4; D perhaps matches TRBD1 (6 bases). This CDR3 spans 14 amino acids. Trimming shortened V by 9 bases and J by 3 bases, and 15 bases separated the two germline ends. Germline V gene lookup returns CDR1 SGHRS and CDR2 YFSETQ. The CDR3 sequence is CATLITGPNEKLFF. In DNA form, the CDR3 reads TGCGCCACCCTTATCACAGGGCCTAATGAAAAACTGTTTTTT.

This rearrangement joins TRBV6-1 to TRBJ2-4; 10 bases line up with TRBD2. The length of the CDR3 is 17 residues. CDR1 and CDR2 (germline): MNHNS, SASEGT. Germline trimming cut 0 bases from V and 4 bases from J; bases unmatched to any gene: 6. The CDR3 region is CASSEAAGGGLKNIQYF. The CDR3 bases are TGTGCCAGCAGTGAAGCAGCGGGGGGGGGTTTAAAAAACATTCAGTACTTC.

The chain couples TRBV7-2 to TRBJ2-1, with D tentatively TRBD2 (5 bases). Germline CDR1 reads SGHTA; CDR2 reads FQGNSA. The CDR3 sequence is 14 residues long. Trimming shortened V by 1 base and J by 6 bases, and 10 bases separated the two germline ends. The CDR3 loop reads CASSLEGLANEQFF. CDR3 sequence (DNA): TGTGCCAGCAGCTTAGAAGGTCTAGCCAATGAGCAGTTCTTC.

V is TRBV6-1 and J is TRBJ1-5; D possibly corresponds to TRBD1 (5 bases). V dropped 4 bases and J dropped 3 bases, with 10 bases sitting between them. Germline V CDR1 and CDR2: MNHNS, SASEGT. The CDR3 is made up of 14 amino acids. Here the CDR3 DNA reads TGTGCCAGCAGTGTAAACAGGTCCAATCAGCCCCAGCATTTT. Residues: CASSVNRSNQPQHF.

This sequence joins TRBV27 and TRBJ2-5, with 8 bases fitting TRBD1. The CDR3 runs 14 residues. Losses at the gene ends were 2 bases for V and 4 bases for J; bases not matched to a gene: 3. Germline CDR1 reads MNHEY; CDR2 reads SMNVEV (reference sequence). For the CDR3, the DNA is TGTGCCAGCAGTTTAGCGGACAGGGTAGAGACCCAGTACTTC. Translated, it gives CASSLADRVETQYF.

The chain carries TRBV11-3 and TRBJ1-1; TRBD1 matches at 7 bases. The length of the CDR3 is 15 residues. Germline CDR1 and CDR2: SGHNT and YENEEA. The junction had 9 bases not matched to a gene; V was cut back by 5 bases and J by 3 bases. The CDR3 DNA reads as TGTGCCAGCAGCCAGAGACAGGGTGGTGACACTGAAGCTTTCTTT. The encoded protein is CASSQRQGGDTEAFF.

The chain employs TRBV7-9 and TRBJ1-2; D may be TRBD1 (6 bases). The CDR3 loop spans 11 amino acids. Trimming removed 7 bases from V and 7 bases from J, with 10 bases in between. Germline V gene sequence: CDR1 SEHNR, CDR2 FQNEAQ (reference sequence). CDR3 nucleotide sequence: TGTGCCAGCACCTCAGGGGTTGGCTACACCTTC. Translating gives CASTSGVGYTF.

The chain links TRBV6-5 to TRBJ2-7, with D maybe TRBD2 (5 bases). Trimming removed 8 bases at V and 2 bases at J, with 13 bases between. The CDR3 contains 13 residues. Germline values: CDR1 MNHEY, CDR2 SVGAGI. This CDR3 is CASPGGQPYEQYF. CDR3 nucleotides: TGTGCCAGCCCCGGCGGGCAACCCTACGAGCAGTACTTC.

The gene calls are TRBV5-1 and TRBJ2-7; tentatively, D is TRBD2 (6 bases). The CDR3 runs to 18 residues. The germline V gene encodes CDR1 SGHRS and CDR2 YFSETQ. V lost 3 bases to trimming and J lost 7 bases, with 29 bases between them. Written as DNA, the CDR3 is TGCGCCAGCAGCTCGGGCTTTGGTGGGGGGACCCTCCCCGCTGAGCAGTACTTC. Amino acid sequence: CASSSGFGGGTLPAEQYF.